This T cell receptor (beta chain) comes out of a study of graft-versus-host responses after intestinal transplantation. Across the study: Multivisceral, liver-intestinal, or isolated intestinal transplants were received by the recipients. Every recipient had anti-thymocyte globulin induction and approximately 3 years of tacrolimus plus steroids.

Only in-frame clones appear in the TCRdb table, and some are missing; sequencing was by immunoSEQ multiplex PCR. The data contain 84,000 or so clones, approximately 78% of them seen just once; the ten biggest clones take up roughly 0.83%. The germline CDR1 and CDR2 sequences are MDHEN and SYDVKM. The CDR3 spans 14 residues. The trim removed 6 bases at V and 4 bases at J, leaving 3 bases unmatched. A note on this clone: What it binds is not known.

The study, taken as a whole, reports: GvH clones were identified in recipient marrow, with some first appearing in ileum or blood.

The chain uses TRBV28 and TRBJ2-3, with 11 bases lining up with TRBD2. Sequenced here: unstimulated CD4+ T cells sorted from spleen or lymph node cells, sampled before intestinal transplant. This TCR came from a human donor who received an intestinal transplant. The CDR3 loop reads CASRATSGADTQYF. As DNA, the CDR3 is TGTGCCAGCAGGGCGACTAGCGGGGCAGATACGCAGTATTTT.